These T cell receptor beta chains were read from a single sample in a study of blood T cells in healthy people across ages. TCRdb re-derived calls from the 5' RACE reads in MiXCR, one entry per CDR3 protein. The table records some 700,000 distinct CDR3 sequences, 40% to 45% of them present only once. The source material was blood. The receptors originated from a woman aged 60-70 years in good health. The CDR3 runs from the conserved cysteine through the conserved F or W. D genes are given only for firm matches. Size is omitted from some rows. Given values are once, few, many or a class for expanded clones.

J,D,size,V,DNA,CDR3
TRBJ1-5,TRBD1,.,TRBV20-1,TGCAGTGCCCGCGGGACAGACAATCAGCCCCAGCATTTT,CSARGTDNQPQHF
TRBJ2-7,.,.,TRBV4-2,TGTGCCAGCAGCCAAGAAATTAGGTCCTACGAGCAGTACTTC,CASSQEIRSYEQYF
TRBJ2-6,.,.,TRBV12-3/TRBV12-4,TGTGCCAGCAGTTTAGGAGCTACCGGGGCCAACGTCCTGACTTTC,CASSLGATGANVLTF
TRBJ2-1,.,.,TRBV7-3,TGTGCCAGCAGCTTTTCGCCTAGCTCGTCCAATGAGCAGTTCTTC,CASSFSPSSSNEQFF
TRBJ1-6,.,few,TRBV5-5,TGTGCCAGCAACCGAGGAGGGAATAATTCACCCCTCCACTTT,CASNRGGNNSPLHF
TRBJ2-7,.,few,TRBV11-1,TGTGCCAGCAGCTTAGAGGCCCGACTAGATACCTACGAGCAGTACTTC,CASSLEARLDTYEQYF
TRBJ2-1,TRBD2,.,TRBV3-1,TGTGCCAGCAGCCCGACTAGCGGGAAGGATGAGCAGTTCTTC,CASSPTSGKDEQFF
TRBJ2-1,.,many,TRBV6-2/TRBV6-3,TGTGCCAGCACCTCTGGAAGACTAGGAAGCTCCTACAATGAGCAGTTCTTC,CASTSGRLGSSYNEQFF
TRBJ2-5,.,few,TRBV5-1,TGCGCCAGCAGCTTGGCCGGGGCCAAGGGAGAGACCCAGTACTTC,CASSLAGAKGETQYF
TRBJ1-4,.,.,TRBV10-3,TGTGCCATCAGTGGGGGGGCGGACGAAAAACTGTTTTTT,CAISGGADEKLFF
TRBJ2-3,.,few,TRBV6-4,TGTGCCAGCAGTGGTCAAGGAGGGGTCCGCACAGATACGCAGTATTTT,CASSGQGGVRTDTQYF
TRBJ2-2,.,few,TRBV20-1,TGCAGTGCTAGAGATAGGGTAGCGAGCACCGGGGAGCTGTTTTTT,CSARDRVASTGELFF
TRBJ2-7,.,.,TRBV6-1,TGTGCCAGCCAGAGAAGGGGTGAGCAGTACTTC,CASQRRGEQYF
TRBJ2-3,.,few,TRBV15,TGTGCCACCAGCAGCCGGGCATTCGAGGCCCTCTTCACAGATACGCAGTATTTT,CATSSRAFEALFTDTQYF
TRBJ2-3,TRBD2,few,TRBV20-1,TGCAGTGCCACTCCGACTAGCGGGAGAACTGTAGGCACAGATACGCAGTATTTT,CSATPTSGRTVGTDTQYF
TRBJ2-1,.,.,TRBV4-3,TGCGCCAGCAGCCAAGATTCAGCAGGGGCCTACAATGAGCAGTTCTTC,CASSQDSAGAYNEQFF
TRBJ2-3,TRBD2,few,TRBV7-2,TGTGCCAGCAGCTTGCGGGAGGGAAGGGATACGCAGTATTTT,CASSLREGRDTQYF
TRBJ2-3,.,few,TRBV5-1,TGCGCCAGCAGCGCGTTGAAGACCACAGATACGCAGTATTTT,CASSALKTTDTQYF
TRBJ1-1,.,.,TRBV18,TGTGCCAGCTCCTCTCCCTCGGGGCTACGGACTGAAGCTTTCTTT,CASSSPSGLRTEAFF
TRBJ2-3,TRBD1,.,TRBV14,TGTGCCAGCAGCCAAGCCGGGACAGGGCGTCTGGGTACGCAGTATTTT,CASSQAGTGRLGTQYF
TRBJ1-1,.,.,TRBV7-2,TGTGCCGGAGAGGGGAAGAACACTGAAGCTTTCTTT,CAGEGKNTEAFF
TRBJ2-4,.,.,TRBV9,TGTGCCAGCAGCCCTAATGACAGCCCCTACAATGAGCAGTACTTC,CASSPNDSPYNEQYF